This TCR beta chain was recovered during a study of T cells in Graves' hyperthyroidism and ophthalmopathy. Background on the study: At the time of initial diagnosis and before any treatment, peripheral blood was collected. Study-wide findings and caveats: A median around 6.8 months before onset, the model predicted ophthalmopathy.

An approximately 9.8 ml volume of fresh peripheral blood provided the PBMCs. V lost 6 bases and J 1 base, leaving 10 bases between the germline ends. The CDR3 covers 13 residues. Germline V lookup: CDR1 MNHEY, CDR2 SVGAGI. RNA transcripts yielded amplified TCR beta CDR3 regions. The HTBI set primed first-round TCR CDR3 RT-PCR. Via MiXCR, TCRdb re-called the multiplex PCR reads, giving one row per CDR3 protein. The profile shows 530,000 or so distinct CDR3 sequences, less than 25% of them singletons. This clonotype appeared many times. Its target is not known. Sequenced sample: blood. The source of this sequence is a woman aged 30 to 39 with Graves' ophthalmopathy. The J gene is TRBJ2-7, the V gene TRBV6-5; perhaps TRBD2 as D (6 bases). This CDR3 is CASRGGISYEQYF. DNA for the CDR3: TGTGCCAGCAGGGGGGGAATTTCCTACGAGCAGTACTTC.